These T cell receptor beta chains were read from a single sample in a study of T-cell reconstitution after alpha-beta-depleted transplantation in children. TCRdb independently ran MiXCR on the PCR reads; one entry per CDR3 protein. The sample has roughly 150,000 distinct CDR3 sequences, around 10% seen once; the top ten hold roughly 13%. The sequences come from PBMCs, collected before TCRalphabeta/CD19-depleted stem cell transplant. These receptors were taken from a boy between 2 and 10 years old with acute myeloid leukemia, due to receive a stem cell transplant. Each CDR3 is given with its conserved first and last residue. The order of the fields is clone size, V gene, J gene, CDR3 protein. Clone size is given for some rows only: seen once, a few or many times, or a class if the clone is expanded.

clone_size: -; v_call: TRBV27; j_call: TRBJ1-3; cdr3_aa: CASSSAGGPGNTIYF
clone_size: few; v_call: TRBV13; j_call: TRBJ2-2; cdr3_aa: CASSAPLAGVELFF
clone_size: many; v_call: TRBV28; j_call: TRBJ2-7; cdr3_aa: CASSSWRAGGYEQYF
clone_size: many; v_call: TRBV15; j_call: TRBJ2-7; cdr3_aa: CATSTEGTYHYEQYF
clone_size: medium-sized; v_call: TRBV20-1; j_call: TRBJ1-1; cdr3_aa: CSARGAGGYTEAFF
clone_size: many; v_call: TRBV9; j_call: TRBJ2-1; cdr3_aa: CASSVAGLAGDNEQFF
clone_size: many; v_call: TRBV10-3; j_call: TRBJ2-3; cdr3_aa: CAISESGLSTDTQYF
clone_size: many; v_call: TRBV29-1; j_call: TRBJ1-1; cdr3_aa: CSVTQGWNTEAFF
clone_size: many; v_call: TRBV7-9; j_call: TRBJ2-1; cdr3_aa: CASSSRGGHSAHEQFF
clone_size: many; v_call: TRBV7-9; j_call: TRBJ1-1; cdr3_aa: CASSEGAGRYTEAFF
clone_size: -; v_call: TRBV20-1; j_call: TRBJ2-1; cdr3_aa: CSAIPGDRAYNEQFF
clone_size: many; v_call: TRBV20-1; j_call: TRBJ2-1; cdr3_aa: CSARSSMAGGFYNEQFF
clone_size: many; v_call: TRBV24-1; j_call: TRBJ2-5; cdr3_aa: CATSDFRDSYQETQYF
clone_size: few; v_call: TRBV14; j_call: TRBJ2-2; cdr3_aa: CASSQDHGWELFF
clone_size: few; v_call: TRBV27; j_call: TRBJ2-4; cdr3_aa: CASSLGSKNIQYF
clone_size: many; v_call: TRBV2; j_call: TRBJ2-2; cdr3_aa: CASGRDANTGELFF
clone_size: many; v_call: TRBV20-1; j_call: TRBJ2-2; cdr3_aa: CSAILAGGTGELFF
clone_size: many; v_call: TRBV27; j_call: TRBJ2-3; cdr3_aa: CASSPKTATDTQYF
clone_size: many; v_call: TRBV20-1; j_call: TRBJ2-3; cdr3_aa: CSARALLAPRPDTQYF
clone_size: few; v_call: TRBV20-1; j_call: TRBJ1-2; cdr3_aa: CSARVKANYGYTF
clone_size: many; v_call: TRBV12-3/TRBV12-4; j_call: TRBJ1-2; cdr3_aa: CASNSEGEYGYTF
clone_size: many; v_call: TRBV4-1; j_call: TRBJ2-3; cdr3_aa: CASSQTSGDADTQYF
clone_size: many; v_call: TRBV24-1; j_call: TRBJ2-3; cdr3_aa: CATRRLRTDTQYF
clone_size: many; v_call: TRBV18; j_call: TRBJ2-1; cdr3_aa: CASSPPGLAGAAEQFF
clone_size: many; v_call: TRBV18; j_call: TRBJ1-2; cdr3_aa: CASSPEQLYGYTF
clone_size: many; v_call: TRBV2; j_call: TRBJ2-1; cdr3_aa: CASKGGGLNNEQFF
clone_size: -; v_call: TRBV2; j_call: TRBJ2-3; cdr3_aa: CASRPTSGSTDTQYF
clone_size: few; v_call: TRBV10-3; j_call: TRBJ2-3; cdr3_aa: CAINSQAGGADTQYF
clone_size: -; v_call: TRBV4-1; j_call: TRBJ1-5; cdr3_aa: CACSQAAADQPQHF